This T cell receptor (beta chain) was sequenced during a study of liver allograft versus peripheral blood T cells (dated by TCRdb to the early 2020s). Notes on the research overall: In liver transplant recipients, the study looked at T cell receptor repertoires in the peripheral blood and set them against the repertoires found within the transplanted livers. The paper's findings and limits, for the study overall: According to the report, the T cell receptor repertoires detected in peripheral blood were different from the repertoires found inside liver allografts.

Relative to germline, V is missing 5 bases and J is missing 5 bases, with 8 bases of the junction outside any gene match. Reading the germline V gene (reference sequence) gives CDR1 MNHEY and CDR2 SMNVEV. The CDR3 covers 15 residues, taking in both the cysteine and the phenylalanine. The DNA shown is the 45-base CDR3, in frame from base 1. As a fraction of the sample, this clonotype is medium-sized (0.01 to 0.1%). There is no known antigen for this receptor. No much larger clone is present one base from it, and per-base qualities are unavailable. The instrument was an Illumina MiSeq. TCRdb reanalyzed the raw reads on its own, using fastp at Q25 for trimming and MiXCR for clone calling, and kept in-frame beta chains. One record per CDR3 amino acid sequence lists the most common genes and DNA. The sample profile shows about 3,500 distinct CDR3 sequences; roughly 14% of them were found once. Approximately 3.3% of the sample comes from the top ten.

The V and J genes are TRBV27 and TRBJ1-3; 8 bases in the junction line up with TRBD1. The clonotype was recovered from a human patient who had a liver transplant. After a transplant, some T cells may be of graft donor origin. The bases are TGTGCCAGCAGTACGAGACAGGGGACGAGAAACACCATATATTTT. This is translated as CASSTRQGTRNTIYF.